This TCR beta chain was sequenced during a study of T cells after yellow fever vaccination. On the study more broadly: Libraries from low-cell-number fractions were prepared with the SMART-Seq v4 Ultra Low Input RNA kit.

The CDR3 runs to 17 residues. V lost 6 bases and J lost 2, with 21 bases in between. Germline V lookup: CDR1 MNHNS, CDR2 SASEGT. Study outcomes and limitations: Subsequent to the booster, the majority of primary-vaccination clones reappeared (around 96% CD4, 85% to 90% CD8). Though weaker, the secondary response peaked faster, on day 5 versus 15.

In making TCR cDNA, 5'RACE template switching added a universal primer site and UMIs to it. TCRdb independently ran MiXCR on the 5' RACE reads; one entry per CDR3 protein. Here the sample spans roughly 160,000 distinct CDR3 sequences, around 7.2% being singletons. This clonotype was observed many times. Its antigen is undetermined. The TCR sequence derives from a man between 18 and 29 years old who received the YFV17D yellow fever vaccine. The gene calls are TRBV6-1 and TRBJ2-3, with D possibly being TRBD1 or TRBD2 (5 bases each). Material: CD4+ T cells sorted from PBMCs, obtained 5 days after the first yellow fever vaccination. This CDR3 reads CASRDRFRDVATDTQYF. CDR3 DNA: TGTGCCAGCAGAGACCGATTCCGGGACGTCGCCACAGATACGCAGTATTTT.